The clone carrying this T cell receptor (beta chain) turned up a few times. The data are from a study of low-dose radiotherapy and immunotherapy resistance in tumors. Documented time point: before trial treatment. Each donor was administered nivolumab, ipilimumab, aspirin, low-dose cyclophosphamide and low-dose radiotherapy. First-strand cDNA used TRAV- and TRBV-specific primers, covering alpha and beta chains. The TCRs were subjected to amplification over around 19 PCR cycles employing a constant-region primer in conjunction with a V-primer adapter. TCRdb processed the reads anew with MiXCR; each CDR3 protein has one entry. The data show some 57,000 distinct CDR3 sequences, roughly a quarter seen once. CDR1 LNHDA and CDR2 SQIVND come from the germline V gene (reference sequence). The V end was cut by 5 bases, the J end by 2 bases, with 8 bases between. This CDR3 has 13 amino acids.

The sequencing used PBMCs, collected before treatment. V and J are TRBV19 and TRBJ2-3; D call uncertain. The receptor's source is a male donor with prostate cancer. CDR3 nucleotides: TGTGCCAGTAGTCTGGCTTACACAGATACGCAGTATTTT. This gives the protein CASSLAYTDTQYF.